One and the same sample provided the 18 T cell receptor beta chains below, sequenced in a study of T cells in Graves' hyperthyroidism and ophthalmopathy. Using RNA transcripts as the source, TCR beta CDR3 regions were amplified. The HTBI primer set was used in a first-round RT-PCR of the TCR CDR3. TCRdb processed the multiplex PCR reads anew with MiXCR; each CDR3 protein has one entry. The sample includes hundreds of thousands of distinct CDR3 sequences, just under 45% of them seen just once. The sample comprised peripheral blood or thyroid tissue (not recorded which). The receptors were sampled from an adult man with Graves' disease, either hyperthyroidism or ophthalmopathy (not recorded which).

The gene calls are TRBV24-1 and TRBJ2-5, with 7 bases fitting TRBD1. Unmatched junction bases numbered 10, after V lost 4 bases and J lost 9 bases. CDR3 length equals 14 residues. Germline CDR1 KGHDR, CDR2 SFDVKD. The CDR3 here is CATSETTGSQPQYF. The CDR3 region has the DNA TGTGCCACCAGTGAGACGACAGGGTCTCAGCCCCAGTACTTC.

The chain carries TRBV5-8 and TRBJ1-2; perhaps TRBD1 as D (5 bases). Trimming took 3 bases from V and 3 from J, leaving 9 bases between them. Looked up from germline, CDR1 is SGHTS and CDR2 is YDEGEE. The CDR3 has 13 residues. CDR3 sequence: CASSWGWDYGYTF. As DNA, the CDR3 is TGTGCCAGCAGCTGGGGCTGGGACTATGGCTACACCTTC.

DNA for the CDR3: TGCAGCGTTGGTTCAGGGGGCGATCGAGGCTACACCTTC. The encoded protein is CSVGSGGDRGYTF. The chain has TRBV29-1 and TRBJ1-2; 8 nucleotides line up with TRBD1. The CDR3 has 13 amino acids. CDR1 is SQVTM, CDR2 ANQGSEA, per germline. V trimming: 4 bases; J trimming: 8 bases; junction bases outside the gene matches: 9.

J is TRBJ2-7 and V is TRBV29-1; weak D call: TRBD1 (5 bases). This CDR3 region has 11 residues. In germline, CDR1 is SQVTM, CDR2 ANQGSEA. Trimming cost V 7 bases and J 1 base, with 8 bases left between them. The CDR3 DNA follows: TGCAGCGACCGACAGTCCTACGAGCAGTACTTC. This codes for CSDRQSYEQYF.

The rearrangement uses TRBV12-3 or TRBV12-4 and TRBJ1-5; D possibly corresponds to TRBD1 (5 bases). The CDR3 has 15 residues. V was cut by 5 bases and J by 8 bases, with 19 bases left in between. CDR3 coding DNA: TGTGCCAGCAGTGTGTCGGGGACCGGAGCGAAGCCCCAGCATTTT. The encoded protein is CASSVSGTGAKPQHF.

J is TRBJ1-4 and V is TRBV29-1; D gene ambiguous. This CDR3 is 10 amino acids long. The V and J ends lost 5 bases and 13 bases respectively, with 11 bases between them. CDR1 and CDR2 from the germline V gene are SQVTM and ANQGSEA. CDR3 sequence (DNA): TGCAGCGTTCAAGCGGGAGGACTGTTTTTT. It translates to CSVQAGGLFF.

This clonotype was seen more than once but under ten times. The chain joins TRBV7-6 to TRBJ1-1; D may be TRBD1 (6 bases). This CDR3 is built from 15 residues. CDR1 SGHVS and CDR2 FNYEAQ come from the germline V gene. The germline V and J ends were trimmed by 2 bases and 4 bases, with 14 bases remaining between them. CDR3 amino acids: CASSLSRGPGTEAFF. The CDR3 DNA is TGTGCCAGCAGCTTATCTCGGGGGCCGGGCACTGAAGCTTTCTTT.

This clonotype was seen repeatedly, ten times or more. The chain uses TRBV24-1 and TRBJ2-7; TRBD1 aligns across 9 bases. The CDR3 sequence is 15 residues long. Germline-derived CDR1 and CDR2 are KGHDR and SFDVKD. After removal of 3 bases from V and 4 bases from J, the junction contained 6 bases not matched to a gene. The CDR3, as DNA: TGTGCCACCAGTGATCCTGGACAGGGGAGTTACGAGCAGTACTTC. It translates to CATSDPGQGSYEQYF.

CDR3 region: CASSSWTDGGELFF. In DNA, the CDR3 is TGTGCCAGCAGCTCCTGGACCGACGGCGGGGAGCTGTTTTTT. The chain recombines TRBV7-8 with TRBJ2-2; D is unresolved. V was pared by 4 bases and J by 7 bases, with 13 bases between. The V gene's germline CDR1 is SGHVS and CDR2 FQNEAQ. CDR3 length: 14 residues.

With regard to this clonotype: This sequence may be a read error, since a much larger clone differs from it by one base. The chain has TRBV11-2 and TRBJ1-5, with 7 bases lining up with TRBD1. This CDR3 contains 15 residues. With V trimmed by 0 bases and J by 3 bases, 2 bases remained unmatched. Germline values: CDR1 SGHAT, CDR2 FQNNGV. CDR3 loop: CASSLETGNNQPQHF. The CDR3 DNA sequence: TGTGCCAGCAGCTTAGAGACAGGGAACAATCAGCCCCAGCATTTT.

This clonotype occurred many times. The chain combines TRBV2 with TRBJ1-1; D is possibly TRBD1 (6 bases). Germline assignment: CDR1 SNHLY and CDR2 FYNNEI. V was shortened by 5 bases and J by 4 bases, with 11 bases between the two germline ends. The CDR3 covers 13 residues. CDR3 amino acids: CASSNTGSTEAFF. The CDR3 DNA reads TGTGCCAGCAGTAATACAGGGTCCACTGAAGCTTTCTTT.

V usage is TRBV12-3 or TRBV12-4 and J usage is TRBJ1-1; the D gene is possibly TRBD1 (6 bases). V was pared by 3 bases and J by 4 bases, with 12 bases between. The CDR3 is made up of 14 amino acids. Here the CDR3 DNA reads TGTGCCAGCAGTTTGGGGGGCTTTGGCACTGAAGCTTTCTTT. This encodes CASSLGGFGTEAFF.

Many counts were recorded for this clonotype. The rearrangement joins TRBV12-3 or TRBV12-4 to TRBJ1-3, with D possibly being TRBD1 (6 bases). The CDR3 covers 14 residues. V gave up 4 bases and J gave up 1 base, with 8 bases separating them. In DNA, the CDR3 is TGTGCCAGCAGTTATACAGGGTCTGGAAACACCATATATTTT. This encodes CASSYTGSGNTIYF.

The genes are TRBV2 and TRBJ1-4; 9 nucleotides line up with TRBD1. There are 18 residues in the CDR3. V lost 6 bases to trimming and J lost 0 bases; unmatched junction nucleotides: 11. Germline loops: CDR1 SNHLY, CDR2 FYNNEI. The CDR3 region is CASSFGQGSFATNEKLFF. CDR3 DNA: TGTGCCAGCAGCTTTGGACAGGGGAGCTTTGCAACTAATGAAAAACTGTTTTTT. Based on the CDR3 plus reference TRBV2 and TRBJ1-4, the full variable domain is EPEVTQTPSHQVTQMGQEVILRCVPISNHLYFYWYRQILGQKVEFLVSFYNNEISEKSEIFDDQFSVERPDGSNFTLKIRSTKLEDSAMYFCASSFGQGSFATNEKLFFGSGTQLSVL.

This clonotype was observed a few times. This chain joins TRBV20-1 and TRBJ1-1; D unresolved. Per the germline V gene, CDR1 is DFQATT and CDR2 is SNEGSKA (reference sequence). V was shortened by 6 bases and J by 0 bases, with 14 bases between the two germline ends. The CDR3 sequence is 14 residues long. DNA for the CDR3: TGCAGTGCACATGGTATAGTCTTGAACACTGAAGCTTTCTTT. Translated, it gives CSAHGIVLNTEAFF.

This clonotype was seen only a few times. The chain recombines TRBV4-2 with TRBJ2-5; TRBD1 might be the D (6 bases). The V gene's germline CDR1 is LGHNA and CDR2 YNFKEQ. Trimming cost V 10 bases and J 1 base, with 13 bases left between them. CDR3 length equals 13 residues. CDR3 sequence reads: CATRGQLQETQYF. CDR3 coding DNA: TGTGCCACCCGTGGACAGCTCCAAGAGACCCAGTACTTC.

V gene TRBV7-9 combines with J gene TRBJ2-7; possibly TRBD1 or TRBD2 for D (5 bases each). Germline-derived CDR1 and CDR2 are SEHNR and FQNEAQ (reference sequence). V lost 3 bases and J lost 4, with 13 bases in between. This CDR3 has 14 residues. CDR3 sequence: CASSFRGNAYEQYF. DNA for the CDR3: TGTGCCAGCAGCTTCCGGGGCAACGCATACGAGCAGTACTTC.

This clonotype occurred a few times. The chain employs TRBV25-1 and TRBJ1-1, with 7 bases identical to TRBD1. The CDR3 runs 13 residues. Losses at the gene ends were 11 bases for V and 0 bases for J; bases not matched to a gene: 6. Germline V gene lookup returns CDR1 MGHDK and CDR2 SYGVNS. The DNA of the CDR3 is TGTGCCGGACAGGTGTACTTGAACACTGAAGCTTTCTTT. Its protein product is CAGQVYLNTEAFF.